The sequence of this T cell receptor (beta chain) was determined in a study of blood T cell repertoires in COVID-19. The assay was immunoSEQ multiplex PCR, and TCRdb's table has in-frame clones only and misses some. The sample has 390,000 or so clones, more than 70% seen once. CDR1 is MGHDK and CDR2 is SYGVNS in the germline V gene. Trimming at V came to 4 bases and at J to 8 bases, leaving 3 bases not matched to a gene. The CDR3 length is 13 residues. The receptor was isolated from a woman in her 30s with COVID-19, enrolled during active disease. The rearrangement uses TRBV25-1 and TRBJ1-4, with 8 bases that match TRBD1. The sample taken for sequencing was peripheral blood. Here the CDR3 reads CASSAGGAEKLFF. For the CDR3, the DNA is TGTGCCAGCAGTGCAGGGGGCGCGGAAAAACTGTTTTTT.